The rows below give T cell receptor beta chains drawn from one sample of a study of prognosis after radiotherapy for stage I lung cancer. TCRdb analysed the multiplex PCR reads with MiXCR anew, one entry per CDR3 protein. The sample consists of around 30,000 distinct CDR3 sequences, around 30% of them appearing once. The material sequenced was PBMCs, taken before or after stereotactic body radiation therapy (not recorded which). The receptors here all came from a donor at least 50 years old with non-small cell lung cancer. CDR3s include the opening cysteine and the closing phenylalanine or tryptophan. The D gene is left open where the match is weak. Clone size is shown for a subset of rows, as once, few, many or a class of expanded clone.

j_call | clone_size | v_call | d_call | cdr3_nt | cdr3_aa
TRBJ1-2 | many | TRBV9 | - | TGTGCCAGCAGCGTAGCTACAGCAGCGGATGGCTACACCTTC | CASSVATAADGYTF
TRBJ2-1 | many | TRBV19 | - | TGTGCCAGTAGGGCTAGCGCACTGTTCTTC | CASRASALFF
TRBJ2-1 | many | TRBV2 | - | TGTGCCAGCAGTGAAGCGCTCTCTAAGCCGGATGAGCAGTTCTTC | CASSEALSKPDEQFF
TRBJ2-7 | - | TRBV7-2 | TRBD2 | TGTGCCAGCAGCCACACTAGCGGTTCCTACGAGCAGTACTTC | CASSHTSGSYEQYF
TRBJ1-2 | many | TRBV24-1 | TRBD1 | TGTGCCACCAGTGACCACGGGACAGGGGGGGTCTATGGCTACACCTTC | CATSDHGTGGVYGYTF
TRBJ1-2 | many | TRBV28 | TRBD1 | TGTGCCAGCAGTTCAACGGGACAGGGGTATGGCTACACCTTC | CASSSTGQGYGYTF
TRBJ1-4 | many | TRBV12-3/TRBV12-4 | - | TGTGCCAGCAGTCTCAACAGGGTTAGGGGGGAAAAACTGTTTTTT | CASSLNRVRGEKLFF
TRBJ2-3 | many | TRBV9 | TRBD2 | TGTGCCAGCAGCGTTGAGGCGGGAGGGAGGGCAGATACGCAGTATTTT | CASSVEAGGRADTQYF
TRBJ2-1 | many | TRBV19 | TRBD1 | TGTGCCAGCGGACCGAGGACAGGGGGACGCGAGCAGTTCTTC | CASGPRTGGREQFF
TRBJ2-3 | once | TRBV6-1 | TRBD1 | TGTGCCAGCAATGTGGGACAGGGGGCCACAGATACGCAGTATTTT | CASNVGQGATDTQYF
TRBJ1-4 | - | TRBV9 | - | TGTGCCAGCAGCGTAGAGGTGGCCCCTGATGAAAAACTGTTTTTT | CASSVEVAPDEKLFF
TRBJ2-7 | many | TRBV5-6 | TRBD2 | TGTGCCAGCAGCCCAGGACTAGCGGGAGGGCCACAGGACGAGCAGTACTTC | CASSPGLAGGPQDEQYF
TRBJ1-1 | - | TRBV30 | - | TGTGCCTGGAGGTCGGACCGTAGGGGTGAAGCTTTCTTT | CAWRSDRRGEAFF
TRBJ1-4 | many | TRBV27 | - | TGTGCCAGCAGTGACAGGTTAAATGAAAAACTGTTTTTT | CASSDRLNEKLFF
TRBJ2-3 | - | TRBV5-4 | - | TGTGCCAGCAGCTTGACGGGTCGGGAGAGGGCGCAGTATTTT | CASSLTGRERAQYF
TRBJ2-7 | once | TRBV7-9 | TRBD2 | TGTGCCAGCACCCCGGCGACTAGCGGGAGAGACGAGCAGTACTTC | CASTPATSGRDEQYF
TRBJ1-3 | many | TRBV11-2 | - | TGTGCCAGCAGCTCCCGACCGAGCTCTGGAAACACCATATATTTT | CASSSRPSSGNTIYF
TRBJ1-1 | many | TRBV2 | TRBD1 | TGTGCCAGCAGTGCCTACGGACAGGGAACAACTGAAGCTTTCTTT | CASSAYGQGTTEAFF
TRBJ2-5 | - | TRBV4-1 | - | TGCGCCAGCAGCCATGTCCAACTTGGGGAGACCCAGTACTTC | CASSHVQLGETQYF
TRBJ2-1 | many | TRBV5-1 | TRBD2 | TGCGCCAGCAGCTTGGGGGGACTAGAAAACAATGAGCAGTTCTTC | CASSLGGLENNEQFF
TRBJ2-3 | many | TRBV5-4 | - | TGTGCCAGCAGCTTGGATAGCGCCGGCACAGATACGCAGTATTTT | CASSLDSAGTDTQYF
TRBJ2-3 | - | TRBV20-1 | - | TGCAGTGCTCGAAGCGGAATCACAGATACGCAGTATTTT | CSARSGITDTQYF
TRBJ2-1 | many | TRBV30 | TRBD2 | TGTGCCTGGAGTGTACTAGCGGGAGGACCATATTATTACAATGAGCAGTTCTTC | CAWSVLAGGPYYYNEQFF
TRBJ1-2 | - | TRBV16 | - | TGTGCCAGCAGCCCGTTATTAGGCGGGTATGGCTACACCTTC | CASSPLLGGYGYTF
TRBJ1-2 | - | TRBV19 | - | TGTGCCAGTAGTGGGCAGGGCTATGGCTACACCTTC | CASSGQGYGYTF
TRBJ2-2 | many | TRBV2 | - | TGTGCCAGCACTGATAGGGGGGACCCCACCGGGGAGCTGTTTTTT | CASTDRGDPTGELFF
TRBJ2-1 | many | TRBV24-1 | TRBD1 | TGTGCCACCAGTGATAGTAAGAGGGGGCTGGCCTACAATGAGCAGTTCTTC | CATSDSKRGLAYNEQFF